The 20 T cell receptor beta chains below were found in one sample sequenced in a study of shared clonotypes between healthy human individuals (dated by TCRdb to about 2020). Libraries were made using the immunoSEQ multiplex PCR assay. Here the immuneACCESS table is served through TCRdb, limited to in-frame sequences with V and J called. Missing clones are a known gap in these copies; in checked studies unresolved V genes cover under half, and the rest lacks a known reason. This sample is represented by over a million clones; over 95% of them were singletons. Of the sample, over 1% falls within the top ten clones. The sample taken for sequencing was naive CD4+ T cells sorted from blood. The cell subset or site label, as the study defines it: CD45RA+ positively selected. The receptors shown here come from a man aged 25 to 40 in good health.

The CDR3 is CASSIRSGSPEQYF. The DNA for the CDR3 is TGTGCCAGTAGTATACGTAGCGGGAGTCCCGAGCAGTACTTC. This chain joins TRBV19 and TRBJ2-7; 9 bases match TRBD2. CDR3 size: 14 residues. Germline trimming cut 2 bases from V and 6 bases from J; bases unmatched to any gene: 5. Germline V CDR1 and CDR2: LNHDA, SQIVND (reference sequence).

A word on this clone: Other DNA variants within this sample encode the same CDR3. The V and J genes are TRBV9 and TRBJ2-1, with 10 bases fitting TRBD2. The V gene's germline CDR1 is SGDLS and CDR2 YYNGEE. The CDR3 sequence is 15 residues long. V gave up 3 bases and J gave up 2 bases; unmatched junction bases: 2. The CDR3 sequence: CASSASGRAYNEQFF. The CDR3 DNA sequence: TGTGCCAGCAGCGCAAGCGGGAGGGCCTACAATGAGCAGTTCTTC. Variable domain in full (rest from reference TRBV9 and TRBJ2-1): DSGVTQTPKHLITATGQRVTLRCSPRSGDLSVYWYQQSLDQGLQFLIQYYNGEERAKGNILERFSAQQFPDLHSELNLSSLELGDSALYFCASSASGRAYNEQFFGPGTRLTVL.

This clone was detected a few times. The genes are TRBV6-6 and TRBJ1-1, with TRBD1 as a possible D gene (6 bases). Looked up from germline, CDR1 is MNHNY and CDR2 is SVGAGI (reference sequence). V lost 7 bases and J lost 0, with 12 bases in between. This CDR3 is 14 amino acids long. CDR3 residues: CASTETGMNTEAFF. CDR3 DNA: TGTGCCAGCACGGAGACAGGAATGAACACTGAAGCTTTCTTT.

J is TRBJ2-1 and V is TRBV25-1, with D perhaps matching TRBD2 (7 bases). The V gene's germline CDR1 is MGHDK and CDR2 SYGVNS. With 0 bases removed from V and 6 bases from J, the gap between germline ends came to 15 bases. The CDR3 is 16 amino acids. The CDR3 coding sequence is TGTGCCAGCAGTGAATATGGGGGGGCAGGGGTCAATGAGCAGTTCTTC. Translated: CASSEYGGAGVNEQFF.

The CDR3 region has the DNA TGTGCCAGTAGGACGGGGAATCAGCCCCAGCATTTT. Protein: CASRTGNQPQHF. The rearrangement uses TRBV6-6 and TRBJ1-5; the D is unclear. This CDR3 region has 12 residues. Germline lookup yields CDR1 MNHNY and CDR2 SVGAGI (reference sequence). Trimming pared 9 bases from V and 4 bases from J, leaving 10 bases between.

The rearrangement uses TRBV6-5 and TRBJ2-2; the D gene is possibly TRBD1 (6 bases). With 5 bases removed from V and 5 bases from J, the gap between germline ends came to 15 bases. The CDR3 has 15 amino acids. Looked up from germline, CDR1 is MNHEY and CDR2 is SVGAGI. The CDR3 sequence is CASSHLPRGTGELFF. DNA for the CDR3: TGTGCCAGCAGTCACCTTCCAAGGGGGACCGGGGAGCTGTTTTTT.

This chain uses TRBV6-5 with TRBJ2-4; D is perhaps TRBD2 (6 bases). V lost 2 bases to trimming and J lost 6 bases, with 11 bases between them. The CDR3 is 14 amino acids. Germline loops: CDR1 MNHEY, CDR2 SVGAGI. The CDR3: CASSYGGSLNIQYF. The CDR3 nucleotides read TGTGCCAGCAGTTACGGGGGGAGCTTAAACATTCAGTACTTC.

This sequence joins TRBV5-8 and TRBJ1-2, with no clear D. CDR3 length: 13 amino acids. Germline lookup yields CDR1 SGHTS and CDR2 YDEGEE. Deletions cut 5 bases from V and 7 bases from J, with 15 bases between. The CDR3 spells CASRTDVPGGYTF. CDR3 bases: TGTGCCAGCAGGACTGACGTGCCTGGTGGCTACACCTTC.

The sample holds one count of this clone. The chain carries TRBV19 and TRBJ1-4; the D is unclear. V gave up 6 bases and J gave up 5 bases, with 16 bases separating them. Germline CDR1 and CDR2: LNHDA and SQIVND (reference sequence). This CDR3 is built from 15 residues. CDR3 in DNA: TGTGCCAGTAGGCGGGCAGGAATAAGGAATGAAAAACTGTTTTTT. Its protein product is CASRRAGIRNEKLFF.

The V call is TRBV5-6, the J call TRBJ1-3; TRBD1 matches at 10 bases. V lost 4 bases to trimming and J lost 7 bases; unmatched junction nucleotides: 5. The germline V gene has CDR1 SGHDT and CDR2 YYEEEE. This CDR3 has 14 residues. The CDR3 loop reads CASSGTGVRNTIYF. CDR3 nucleotide sequence: TGTGCCAGCAGCGGGACAGGGGTCCGGAACACCATATATTTT.

The genes are TRBV4-1 and TRBJ2-7; 8 bases are a match to TRBD1. Germline lookup yields CDR1 MGHRA and CDR2 YSYEKL. This CDR3 is built from 15 residues. Trimming removed 6 bases from V and 2 bases from J; junction bases left unmatched: 9. The CDR3 loop reads CASSPTGAYTYEQYF. The CDR3 DNA reads TGCGCCAGCAGTCCGACAGGGGCGTATACCTACGAGCAGTACTTC.

The chain links TRBV27 to TRBJ1-2; TRBD1 matches 7 bases. Trimming cost V 5 bases and J 2 bases; bases outside gene matches: 5. CDR3 length: 14 amino acids. Germline V gene sequence: CDR1 MNHEY, CDR2 SMNVEV (reference sequence). CDR3 in DNA: TGTGCCAGCAGTCCCGCGGACAGGAACTATGGCTACACCTTC. As protein: CASSPADRNYGYTF.

This chain links TRBV14 with TRBJ1-2; 8 bases are shared with TRBD1. J was trimmed by 2 bases and V by 3 bases; bases with no gene match: 8. The CDR3 length is 16 residues. Germline V gene lookup returns CDR1 SGHDN and CDR2 FVKESK. In DNA, the CDR3 is TGTGCCAGCAGCCAGACTCTACAGGGGGTCAACTATGGCTACACCTTC. This sequence encodes CASSQTLQGVNYGYTF.

The chain employs TRBV27 and TRBJ2-1; TRBD1 or TRBD2 may be the D gene (5 bases each). The CDR3 is made up of 15 amino acids. V was trimmed by 0 bases and J by 6 bases, leaving 12 bases between them. Germline CDR1 and CDR2: MNHEY and SMNVEV (reference sequence). CDR3 in amino acids: CASSLSTGTPNEQFF. In DNA, the CDR3 is TGTGCCAGCAGTTTATCCACCGGGACCCCCAATGAGCAGTTCTTC.

V gene TRBV11-2 combines with J gene TRBJ1-2; TRBD1 is a possible D gene (5 bases). The CDR3 length is 14 residues. V lost 3 bases, J lost 3 bases, and 11 bases lay in between. Germline CDR1 is SGHAT and CDR2 is FQNNGV. The CDR3 is CASSFTQGDYGYTF. Here the CDR3 DNA reads TGTGCCAGCAGCTTCACTCAGGGCGACTATGGCTACACCTTC.

The V call is TRBV10-3, the J call TRBJ1-2; TRBD1 matches at 8 bases. Trimming took 10 bases from V and 4 from J; bases not matched to a gene: 20. This CDR3 region has 17 residues. Germline V gene data show CDR1 as ENHRY and CDR2 as SYGVKD. The chain's CDR3 is CATKAPRDQGAFYGYTF. CDR3 in DNA: TGTGCCACCAAAGCGCCCAGGGACCAGGGGGCGTTCTATGGCTACACCTTC.

The CDR3 region is CASARRLSYNEQFF. The CDR3 region has the DNA TGTGCCAGCGCGAGGCGGCTCTCCTACAATGAGCAGTTCTTC. The rearrangement joins TRBV6-5 to TRBJ2-1; no firm D call. The CDR3 contains 14 residues. Germline values: CDR1 MNHEY, CDR2 SVGAGI. V gave up 8 bases and J gave up 0 bases, with 11 bases separating them.

The chain carries TRBV29-1 and TRBJ2-7; 9 bases are a match to TRBD1. This CDR3 is built from 12 residues. In germline, CDR1 is SQVTM, CDR2 ANQGSEA. V shed 7 bases and J 3 bases; nucleotides not matched to a gene: 4. CDR3 bases: TGCAGCGCCGGGACAGGGTACTACGAGCAGTACTTC. Protein product: CSAGTGYYEQYF.

In nucleotides, the CDR3 is TGTGCCAGCAGCTTAGCGCATTTGAACACTGAAGCTTTCTTT. It is translated as CASSLAHLNTEAFF. The V gene is TRBV7-2, the J gene TRBJ1-1; D uncertain. Germline lookup yields CDR1 SGHTA and CDR2 FQGNSA. The CDR3 runs 14 residues. V lost 0 bases, J lost 0 bases, and 5 bases lay in between.

This chain uses TRBV7-9 with TRBJ2-5; D is possibly TRBD1 (6 bases). Trimming shortened V by 3 bases and J by 2 bases, and 22 bases separated the two germline ends. The CDR3 contains 18 residues. Germline-derived CDR1 and CDR2 are SEHNR and FQNEAQ (reference sequence). This CDR3 is CASSFPSRGRLEQETQYF. In DNA form, the CDR3 reads TGTGCCAGCAGCTTCCCCAGCAGGGGCCGGTTGGAACAAGAGACCCAGTACTTC.